These 6 T cell receptor beta chains were sequenced from one sample in a study of cytomegalovirus exposure and HLA in healthy donors. This table comes from immunoSEQ multiplex PCR, and its TCRdb copy is limited to in-frame clones, with some not included. The table shows around 250,000 clones, with around 90% occurring only once. The sequenced sample consisted of PBMCs. Every receptor here comes from a woman between 18 and 29 years old in good health and CMV-seronegative.

This chain links TRBV5-5 with TRBJ1-2, with no clear D. The germline gives CDR1 SGHKS, CDR2 YYEKEE (reference sequence). V was clipped by 0 bases and J by 0 bases, with 12 bases between them. This CDR3 is 16 amino acids long. CDR3 protein: CASSLDGRNANYGYTF. The DNA for the CDR3 is TGTGCCAGCAGCTTGGACGGCAGGAATGCTAACTATGGCTACACCTTC.

This chain connects TRBV5-4 to TRBJ2-2; unclear D gene. The V end lost 1 base, the J end lost 7 bases, and 8 bases lay between the germline ends. The CDR3 runs to 13 residues. Germline assignment: CDR1 SGHNT and CDR2 YYREEE (reference sequence). CDR3 protein: CASSLKEHGELFF. CDR3 sequence (DNA): TGTGCCAGCAGCTTGAAAGAACACGGGGAGCTGTTTTTT.

The chain couples TRBV7-8 to TRBJ2-5; 9 bases are a match to TRBD2. The length of the CDR3 is 16 residues. The ends lost 1 base at V and 3 bases at J; junction bases unmatched: 6. Germline CDR1 and CDR2: SGHVS and FQNEAQ. Written as DNA, the CDR3 is TGTGCCAGCAGCTTAGGGGCTAGCGGGGTGAAAGAGACCCAGTACTTC. This sequence encodes CASSLGASGVKETQYF.

This sequence joins TRBV28 and TRBJ1-2; 8 positions agree with TRBD1. V gave up 7 bases and J gave up 0 bases; unmatched junction bases: 10. Looked up from germline, CDR1 is MDHEN and CDR2 is SYDVKM. The length of the CDR3 is 16 residues. DNA of the CDR3: TGTGCCAGCACTCACGCCACAGGGGGTTCTAACTATGGCTACACCTTC. It translates to CASTHATGGSNYGYTF.

This clone was seen just once. V usage is TRBV9 and J usage is TRBJ2-1; 11 bases map to TRBD1. The CDR3 extends over 17 amino acids. V trimming: 2 bases; J trimming: 1 base; junction bases outside the gene matches: 5. Germline V gene sequence: CDR1 SGDLS, CDR2 YYNGEE. The DNA for the CDR3 is TGTGCCAGCAGCGTGCCAGGGACAGGGGGTTCCTACAATGAGCAGTTCTTC. The encoded protein is CASSVPGTGGSYNEQFF.

The chain couples TRBV2 to TRBJ2-7, with 9 bases fitting TRBD1. This CDR3 is built from 14 residues. The germline V gene encodes CDR1 SNHLY and CDR2 FYNNEI. J was trimmed by 0 bases and V by 7 bases; bases with no gene match: 4. The CDR3 DNA follows: TGTGCCAGCAACAACAGGGGGCCCTCCTACGAGCAGTACTTC. This translates into CASNNRGPSYEQYF.